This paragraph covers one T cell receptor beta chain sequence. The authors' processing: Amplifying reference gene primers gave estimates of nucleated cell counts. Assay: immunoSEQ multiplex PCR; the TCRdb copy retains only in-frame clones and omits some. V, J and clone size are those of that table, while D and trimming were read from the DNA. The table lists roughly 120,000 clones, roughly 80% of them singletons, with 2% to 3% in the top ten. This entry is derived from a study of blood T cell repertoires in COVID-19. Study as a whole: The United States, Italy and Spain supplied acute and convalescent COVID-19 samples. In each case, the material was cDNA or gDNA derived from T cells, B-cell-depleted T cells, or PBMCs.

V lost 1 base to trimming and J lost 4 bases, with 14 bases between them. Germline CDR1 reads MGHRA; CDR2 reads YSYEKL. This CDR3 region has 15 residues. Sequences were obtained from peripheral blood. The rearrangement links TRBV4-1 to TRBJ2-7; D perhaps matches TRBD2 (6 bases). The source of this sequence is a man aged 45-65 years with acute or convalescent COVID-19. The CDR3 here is CASSQVWTTEYEQYF. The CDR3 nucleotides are TGCGCCAGCAGCCAAGTTTGGACTACTGAATACGAGCAGTACTTC.